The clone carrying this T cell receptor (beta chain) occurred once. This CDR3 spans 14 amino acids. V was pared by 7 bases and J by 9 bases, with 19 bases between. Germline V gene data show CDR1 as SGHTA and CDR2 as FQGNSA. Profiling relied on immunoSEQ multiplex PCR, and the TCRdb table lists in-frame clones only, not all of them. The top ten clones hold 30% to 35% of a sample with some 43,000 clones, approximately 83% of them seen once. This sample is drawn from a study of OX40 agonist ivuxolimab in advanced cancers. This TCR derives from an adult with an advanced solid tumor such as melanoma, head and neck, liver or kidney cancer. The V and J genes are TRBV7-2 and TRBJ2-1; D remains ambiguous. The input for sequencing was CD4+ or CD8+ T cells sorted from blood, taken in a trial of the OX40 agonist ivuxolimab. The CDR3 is CASTLAGSQGEQFF. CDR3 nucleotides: TGTGCCAGCACCCTCGCCGGGTCCCAAGGTGAGCAGTTCTTC.